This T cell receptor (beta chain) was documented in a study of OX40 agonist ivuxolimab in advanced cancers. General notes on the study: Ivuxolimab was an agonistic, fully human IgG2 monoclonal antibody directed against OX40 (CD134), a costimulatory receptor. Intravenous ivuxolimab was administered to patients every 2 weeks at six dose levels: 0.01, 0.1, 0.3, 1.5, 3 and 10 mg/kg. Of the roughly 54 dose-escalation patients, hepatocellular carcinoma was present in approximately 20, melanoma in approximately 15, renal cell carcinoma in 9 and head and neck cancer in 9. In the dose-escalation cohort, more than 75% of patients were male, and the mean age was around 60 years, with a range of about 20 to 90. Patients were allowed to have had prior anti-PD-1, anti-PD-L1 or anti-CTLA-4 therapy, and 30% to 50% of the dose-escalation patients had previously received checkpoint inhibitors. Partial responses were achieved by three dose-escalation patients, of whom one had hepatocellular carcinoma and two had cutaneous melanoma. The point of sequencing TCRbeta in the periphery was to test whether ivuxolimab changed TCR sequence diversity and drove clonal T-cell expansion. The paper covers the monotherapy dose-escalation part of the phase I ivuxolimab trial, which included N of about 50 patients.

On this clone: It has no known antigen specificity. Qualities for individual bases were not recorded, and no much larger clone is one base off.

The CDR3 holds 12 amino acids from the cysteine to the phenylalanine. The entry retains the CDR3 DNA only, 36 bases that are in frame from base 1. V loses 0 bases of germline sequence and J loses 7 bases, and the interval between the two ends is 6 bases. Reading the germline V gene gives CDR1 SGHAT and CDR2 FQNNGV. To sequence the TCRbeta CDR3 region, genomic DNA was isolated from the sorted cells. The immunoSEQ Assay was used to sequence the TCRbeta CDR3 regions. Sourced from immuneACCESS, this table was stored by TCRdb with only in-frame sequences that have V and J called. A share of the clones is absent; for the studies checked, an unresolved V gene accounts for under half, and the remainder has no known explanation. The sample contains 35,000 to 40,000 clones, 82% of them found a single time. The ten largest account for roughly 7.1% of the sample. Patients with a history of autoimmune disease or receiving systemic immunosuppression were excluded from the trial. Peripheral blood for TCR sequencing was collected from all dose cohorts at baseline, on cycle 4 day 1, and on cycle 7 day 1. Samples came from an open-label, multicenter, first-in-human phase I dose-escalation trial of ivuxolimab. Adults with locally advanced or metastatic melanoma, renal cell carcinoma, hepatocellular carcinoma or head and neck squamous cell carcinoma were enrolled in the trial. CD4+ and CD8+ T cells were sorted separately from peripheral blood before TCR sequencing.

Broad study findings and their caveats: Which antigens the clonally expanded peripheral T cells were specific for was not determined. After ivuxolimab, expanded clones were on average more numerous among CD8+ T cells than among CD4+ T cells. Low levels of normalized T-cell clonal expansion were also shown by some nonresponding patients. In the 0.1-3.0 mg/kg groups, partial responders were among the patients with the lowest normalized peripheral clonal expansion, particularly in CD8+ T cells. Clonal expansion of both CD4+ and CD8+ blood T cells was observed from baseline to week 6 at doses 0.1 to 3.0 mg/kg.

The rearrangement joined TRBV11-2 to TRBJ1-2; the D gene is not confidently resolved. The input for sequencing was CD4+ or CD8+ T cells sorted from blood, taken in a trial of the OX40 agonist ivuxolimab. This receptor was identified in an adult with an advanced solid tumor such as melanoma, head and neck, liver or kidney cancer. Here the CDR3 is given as CASSLESAGYTF. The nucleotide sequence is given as TGTGCCAGCAGCTTAGAGTCAGCTGGCTACACCTTC. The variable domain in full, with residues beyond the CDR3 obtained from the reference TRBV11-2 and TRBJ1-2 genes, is EAGVAQSPRYKIIEKRQSVAFWCNPISGHATLYWYQQILGQGPKLLIQFQNNGVVDDSQLPKDRFSAERLKGVDSTLKIQPAKLEDSAVYLCASSLESAGYTFGSGTRLTVV.